This T cell receptor beta chain was identified during a study of breast tumors, draining lymph nodes, adjacent tissues. Breast cancer patients provided tissue from their axillary draining lymph nodes. From the multiplex PCR reads, TCRdb called clonotypes with MiXCR, one entry per CDR3 protein. This table holds around 150,000 distinct CDR3 sequences, about 22% found once. Study-wide results and limits: The lymph node origin of tumor T cells was framed as consistent with a hypothesis, not demonstrated. Luminal-like breast cancer showed significantly higher tumor–nontumor repertoire similarity than basal-like.

Germline CDR1 and CDR2: DFQATT and SNEGSKA (reference sequence). CDR3 length equals 15 residues. This clonotype was seen at least ten times. As yet, its antigen is unknown. The junction departs from the called germline gene at one end, perhaps through a read error. This clonotype was sampled from a female donor with breast cancer. Some clones in this sample may be carry-over from other donors' samples. The V gene is TRBV20-1, the J gene TRBJ1-5; unclear D gene. The specimen sequenced was axillary lymph node tissue. CDR3 sequence reads: CSARPFGRENQSQHF. The CDR3 DNA reads TGCAGTGCTAGACCCTTTGGAAGGGAAAATCAGTCCCAGCATTTT.